The T cell receptor beta chain under discussion was sequenced for a study of T-cell reconstitution after alpha-beta-depleted transplantation in children. The study's findings and limits: In patients about two months after transplant, alpha-beta T cells reportedly arose from several hundred expanded graft clones. Among T cells one year after transplant, newly produced cells accounted for most counts and diversity. From surviving recipient T cells and thymic progenitors came the high day-60 TCRbeta diversity observed in some patients.

Ten or more counts support this clonotype. The antigen remains undetermined. Unique molecular identifiers were incorporated during preparation of the TCRbeta library. TCRdb re-derived calls from the PCR reads in MiXCR, one entry per CDR3 protein. Here the sample spans more than 120,000 distinct CDR3 sequences, 7.5% to 9% being singletons. The clonotype comes from a female patient under 10 years old who had a stem cell transplant for congenital amegakaryocytic thrombocytopenia, so the T cells may come from the graft donor. The sample consisted of PBMCs, mostly from graft donor cells, taken 180 days after TCRalphabeta/CD19-depleted stem cell transplant.

The CDR3, as DNA: TGTGCCAGCTCACCACCGACTAGCGCGAGCACAGATACGCAGTATTTT. Amino acid sequence: CASSPPTSASTDTQYF. V usage is TRBV18 and J usage is TRBJ2-3, with 8 bases aligning to TRBD2. Germline CDR1 KGHSH, CDR2 LQKENI. The ends lost 0 bases at V and 0 bases at J; junction bases unmatched: 2. CDR3 length equals 16 residues.